This is a list of T cell receptor beta chains from one sample in a study of siplizumab effects on memory and regulatory T cells. This table comes from immunoSEQ multiplex PCR, and its TCRdb copy is limited to in-frame clones, with some not included. The sample has more than 85,000 clones; 80% to 95% are singletons. What was sequenced was CD4+ T cells sorted from blood. These receptors were obtained from a human donor in good health. Each CDR3 is given with its conserved first and last residue. The D gene is left open where the match is weak. Clone size is given for some rows only: seen once, a few or many times, or a class if the clone is expanded.

j_gene | v_gene | d_gene | abundance | CDR3aa | CDR3nt
TRBJ2-7 | TRBV5-4 | TRBD2 | NA | CASSLSGRGSYEQYF | TGTGCCAGCAGCTTAAGCGGGAGGGGGTCCTACGAGCAGTACTTC
TRBJ1-3 | TRBV10-3 | NA | NA | CAISQTPDGSSGNTIYF | TGTGCCATCAGCCAAACTCCAGACGGCTCCTCTGGAAACACCATATATTTT
TRBJ1-1 | TRBV7-9 | NA | NA | CASEEGGYTEAFF | TGTGCCAGCGAGGAGGGGGGCTACACTGAAGCTTTCTTT
TRBJ2-4 | TRBV20-1 | NA | NA | CSLAQGHIQYF | TGCAGTCTCGCACAGGGTCACATTCAGTACTTC
TRBJ1-1 | TRBV4-1 | NA | NA | CASSQTENRDTEAFF | TGCGCCAGCAGCCAAACTGAAAACAGGGATACTGAAGCTTTCTTT
TRBJ2-1 | TRBV11-2 | TRBD2 | NA | CASSLAGLAGAGVRNEQFF | TGTGCCAGCAGCTTAGCGGGCCTAGCGGGAGCAGGTGTTCGGAATGAGCAGTTCTTC
TRBJ2-1 | TRBV4-1 | TRBD1 | NA | CASSPLPGQGAVMANNEQFF | TGCGCCAGCAGCCCGTTGCCGGGACAGGGGGCAGTAATGGCCAACAATGAGCAGTTCTTC
TRBJ2-7 | TRBV9 | TRBD2 | NA | CASSVDSREIPPREQYF | TGTGCCAGCAGCGTAGATTCGCGGGAGATCCCTCCTAGGGAGCAGTACTTC
TRBJ2-2 | TRBV6-1 | NA | NA | CASYAGLAGELFF | TGTGCCAGCTACGCAGGGTTAGCCGGGGAGCTGTTTTTT
TRBJ1-4 | TRBV14 | TRBD1 | NA | CASRLGQGALGEKLFF | TGTGCCAGCAGACTGGGACAGGGGGCTCTCGGTGAAAAACTGTTTTTT
TRBJ2-7 | TRBV5-1 | NA | NA | CASSSNPGSSYEQYF | TGCGCCAGCAGCTCTAACCCGGGGAGCTCCTACGAGCAGTACTTC
TRBJ2-2 | TRBV6-4 | NA | NA | CASSDLGTGELFF | TGTGCCAGCAGTGACCTCGGCACCGGGGAGCTGTTTTTT
TRBJ1-1 | TRBV28 | NA | NA | CASSFIHEAFF | TGTGCCAGCAGTTTTATCCATGAAGCTTTCTTT
TRBJ2-7 | TRBV2 | TRBD2 | NA | CASVPREGTYEQYF | TGTGCCAGCGTACCGCGGGAGGGAACCTACGAGCAGTACTTC
TRBJ2-3 | TRBV7-6 | NA | NA | CASSPRFKRRGSSTDTQYF | TGTGCCAGCAGCCCACGGTTTAAGCGCAGGGGCTCTAGCACAGATACGCAGTATTTT
TRBJ1-1 | TRBV5-4 | NA | NA | CASSFGRAMAEAFF | TGTGCCAGCAGCTTTGGGCGGGCGATGGCTGAAGCTTTCTTT
TRBJ2-1 | TRBV7-9 | TRBD2 | NA | CASSPPTSGDYGEQFF | TGTGCCAGCAGCCCACCCACTAGCGGGGACTACGGTGAGCAGTTCTTC
TRBJ2-3 | TRBV19 | TRBD2 | once | CASYDSGRGPDTQYF | TGTGCCAGTTACGATAGCGGGAGAGGGCCAGATACGCAGTATTTT
TRBJ1-4 | TRBV25-1 | NA | NA | CASNRGPNEKLFF | TGTGCCAGCAATAGGGGCCCTAATGAAAAACTGTTTTTT
TRBJ2-7 | TRBV5-8 | TRBD1 | once | CASSKDRAPYEQYF | TGTGCCAGCAGCAAGGACAGGGCCCCCTACGAGCAGTACTTC
TRBJ1-1 | TRBV5-4 | TRBD1 | NA | CASSFGTGLTEAFF | TGTGCCAGCAGCTTCGGGACAGGCCTTACTGAAGCTTTCTTT
TRBJ2-1 | TRBV28 | NA | NA | CASRGVADNEQFF | TGTGCCAGCAGGGGGGTAGCAGACAATGAGCAGTTCTTC
TRBJ2-3 | TRBV5-4 | NA | once | CASSPNTDTQYF | TGTGCCAGCAGCCCCAACACAGATACGCAGTATTTT
TRBJ1-3 | TRBV7-8 | NA | NA | CASSPPAAVFGLGNTIYF | TGTGCCAGCAGCCCGCCCGCCGCGGTGTTCGGTCTAGGAAACACCATATATTTT
TRBJ1-1 | TRBV14 | NA | NA | CASSPHSFYTEAFF | TGTGCCAGCAGCCCGCATTCGTTTTACACTGAAGCTTTCTTT
TRBJ1-2 | TRBV25-1 | NA | NA | CASSTAYGYTF | TGTGCCAGCAGCACAGCCTATGGCTACACCTTC
TRBJ2-7 | TRBV5-4 | NA | few | CASSLAGTASYEQYF | TGTGCCAGCAGCTTGGCCGGGACGGCGTCCTACGAGCAGTACTTC
TRBJ1-5 | TRBV6-5 | NA | NA | CASRRGPGQPQHF | TGTGCCAGCAGGAGGGGCCCCGGGCAGCCCCAGCATTTT
TRBJ2-5 | TRBV29-1 | NA | NA | CSVAQTQETQYF | TGCAGCGTTGCCCAGACTCAAGAGACCCAGTACTTC
TRBJ2-3 | TRBV28 | NA | NA | CASSRRGPSTDTQYF | TGTGCCAGCAGCCGAAGGGGCCCGAGCACAGATACGCAGTATTTT
TRBJ2-3 | TRBV5-1 | TRBD2 | NA | CASSSGTSGQDTQYF | TGCGCCAGCAGCTCTGGGACTAGCGGGCAAGATACGCAGTATTTT
TRBJ2-3 | TRBV21-1 | NA | NA | CASSKLGPPYF | TGTGCCAGCAGCAAACTAGGCCCCCCGTATTTT
TRBJ2-7 | TRBV5-1 | TRBD1 | NA | CASSLSSGTGAYEQYF | TGCGCCAGCAGCTTGTCGAGTGGGACAGGGGCCTACGAGCAGTACTTC
TRBJ2-1 | TRBV6-4 | NA | NA | CASSEESGLPYNEQFF | TGTGCCAGCAGTGAAGAATCGGGGTTACCCTACAATGAGCAGTTCTTC
TRBJ2-1 | TRBV7-9 | NA | NA | CASRIGGFSYNEQFF | TGTGCCAGCAGGATCGGGGGTTTCTCCTACAATGAGCAGTTCTTC
TRBJ2-3 | TRBV28 | TRBD2 | NA | CASSSIAGGPVGTDTQYF | TGTGCCAGCAGTTCCATAGCGGGAGGGCCGGTTGGCACAGATACGCAGTATTTT
TRBJ1-1 | TRBV30 | NA | NA | CAWDQGMNTEAFF | TGTGCCTGGGACCAAGGGATGAACACTGAAGCTTTCTTT
TRBJ2-5 | TRBV5-8 | TRBD2 | NA | CASSLGLAGGETQYF | TGTGCCAGCAGCTTGGGACTAGCGGGAGGTGAGACCCAGTACTTC
TRBJ2-1 | TRBV12-5 | TRBD1 | NA | CASGFQTGLYNEQFF | TGTGCTAGTGGTTTCCAGACAGGGTTGTACAATGAGCAGTTCTTC
TRBJ2-7 | TRBV5-1 | NA | NA | CASSSGINEQYF | TGCGCCAGCAGCTCCGGGATTAACGAGCAGTACTTC
TRBJ1-3 | TRBV6-1 | NA | NA | CASSAGTSGNTIYF | TGTGCCAGCAGTGCCGGGACATCTGGAAACACCATATATTTT
TRBJ1-6 | TRBV9 | NA | NA | CASSVSPEGWDSPLHF | TGTGCCAGCAGCGTGTCACCGGAGGGTTGGGATTCACCCCTCCACTTT
TRBJ1-2 | TRBV28 | NA | NA | CASRSGGSEGYGYTF | TGTGCCAGCAGGTCCGGGGGGTCCGAGGGTTATGGCTACACCTTC
TRBJ2-7 | TRBV2 | TRBD1 | NA | CASSVRQGRAYEQYF | TGTGCCAGCAGCGTCCGACAGGGGCGTGCGTACGAGCAGTACTTC
TRBJ2-1 | TRBV30 | TRBD2 | once | CAWSQPLGDYLYNEQFF | TGTGCCTGGAGTCAACCTTTAGGGGACTACCTCTACAATGAGCAGTTCTTC
TRBJ2-5 | TRBV20-1 | NA | NA | CSVGGEETQYF | TGCAGTGTAGGTGGGGAAGAGACCCAGTACTTC
TRBJ2-4 | TRBV19 | NA | once | CASSIEAVIGKNIQYF | TGTGCCAGTAGTATAGAGGCAGTCATCGGGAAGAACATTCAGTACTTC
TRBJ1-1 | TRBV19 | NA | NA | CASTDSSEAFF | TGTGCCAGTACTGATTCCTCAGAAGCTTTCTTT
TRBJ2-3 | TRBV7-3 | NA | NA | CASSQTGSFTDTQYF | TGTGCCAGCAGTCAAACAGGGTCTTTCACAGATACGCAGTATTTT
TRBJ2-5 | TRBV7-9 | TRBD2 | NA | CASSRGLAEETQYF | TGTGCCAGCAGCAGAGGACTAGCGGAAGAGACCCAGTACTTC
TRBJ2-7 | TRBV28 | TRBD1 | once | CASTPTGAAGGYEQYF | TGTGCCAGCACTCCCACAGGGGCCGCTGGGGGCTACGAGCAGTACTTC
TRBJ2-1 | TRBV27 | TRBD2 | NA | CASSYGRDLGQFF | TGTGCCAGCAGTTACGGGAGGGATCTGGGGCAGTTCTTC